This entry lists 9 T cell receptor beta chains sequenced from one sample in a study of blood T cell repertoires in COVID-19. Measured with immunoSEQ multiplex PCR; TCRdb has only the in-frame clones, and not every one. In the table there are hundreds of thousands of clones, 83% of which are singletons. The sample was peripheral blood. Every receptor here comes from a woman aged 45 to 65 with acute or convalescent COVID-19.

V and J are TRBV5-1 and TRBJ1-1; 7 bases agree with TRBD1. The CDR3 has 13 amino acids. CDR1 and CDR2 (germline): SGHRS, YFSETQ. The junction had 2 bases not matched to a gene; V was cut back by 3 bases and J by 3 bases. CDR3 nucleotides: TGCGCCAGCAGCTCGACAGGGTACACTGAAGCTTTCTTT. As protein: CASSSTGYTEAFF.

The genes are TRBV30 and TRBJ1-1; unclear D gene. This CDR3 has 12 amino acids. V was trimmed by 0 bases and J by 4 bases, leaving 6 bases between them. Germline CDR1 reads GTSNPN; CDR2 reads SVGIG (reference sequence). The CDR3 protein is CAWSVGSTEAFF. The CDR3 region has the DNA TGTGCCTGGAGTGTGGGGAGCACTGAAGCTTTCTTT.

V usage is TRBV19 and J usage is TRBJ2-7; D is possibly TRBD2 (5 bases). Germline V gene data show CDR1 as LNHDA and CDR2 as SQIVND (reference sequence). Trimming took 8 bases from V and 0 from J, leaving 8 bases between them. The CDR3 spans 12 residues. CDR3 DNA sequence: TGTGCCAGTGAAGGGAGCTCCTACGAGCAGTACTTC. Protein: CASEGSSYEQYF.

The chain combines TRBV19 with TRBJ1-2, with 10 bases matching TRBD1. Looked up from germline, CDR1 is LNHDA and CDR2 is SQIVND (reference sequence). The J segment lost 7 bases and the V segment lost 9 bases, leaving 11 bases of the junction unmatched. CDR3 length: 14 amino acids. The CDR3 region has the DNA TGTGCCAGCCTCATGACAGGGGGCATGGTTGGCTACACCTTC. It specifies CASLMTGGMVGYTF.

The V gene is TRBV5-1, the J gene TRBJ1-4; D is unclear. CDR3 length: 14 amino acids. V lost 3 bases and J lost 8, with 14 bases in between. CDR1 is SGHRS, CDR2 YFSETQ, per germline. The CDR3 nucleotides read TGCGCCAGCAGCTGGACGGGGAGTGGGGAAAAACTGTTTTTT. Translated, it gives CASSWTGSGEKLFF.

The CDR3 region is CASSQGRRSYGYTF. The CDR3 DNA reads TGTGCCAGCAGCCAAGGCAGAAGGAGCTATGGCTACACCTTC. The genes are TRBV7-2 and TRBJ1-2; the D is unclear. The CDR3 has 14 amino acids. Germline CDR1 is SGHTA and CDR2 is FQGNSA. V was trimmed by 5 bases and J by 4 bases, leaving 14 bases between them.

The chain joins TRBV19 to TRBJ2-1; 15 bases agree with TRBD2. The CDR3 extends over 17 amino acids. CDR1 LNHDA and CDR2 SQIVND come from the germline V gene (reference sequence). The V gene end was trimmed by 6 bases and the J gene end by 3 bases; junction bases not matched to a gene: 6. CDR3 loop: CASSKGLAGGLYNEQFF. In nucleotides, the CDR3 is TGTGCCAGTAGCAAGGGACTAGCGGGAGGTCTCTACAATGAGCAGTTCTTC.

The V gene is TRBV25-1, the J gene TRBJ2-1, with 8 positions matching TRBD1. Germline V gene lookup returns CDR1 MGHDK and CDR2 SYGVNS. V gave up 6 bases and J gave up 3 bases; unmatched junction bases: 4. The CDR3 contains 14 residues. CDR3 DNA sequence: TGTGCCAGCAGGGGGGGACAGGACTACAATGAGCAGTTCTTC. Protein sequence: CASRGGQDYNEQFF.

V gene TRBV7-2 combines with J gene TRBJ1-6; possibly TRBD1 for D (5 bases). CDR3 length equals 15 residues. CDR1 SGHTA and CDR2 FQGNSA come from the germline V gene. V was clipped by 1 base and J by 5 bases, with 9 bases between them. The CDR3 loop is CASSLVGGHNSPLHF. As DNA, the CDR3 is TGTGCCAGCAGCTTAGTGGGGGGTCATAATTCACCCCTCCACTTT.